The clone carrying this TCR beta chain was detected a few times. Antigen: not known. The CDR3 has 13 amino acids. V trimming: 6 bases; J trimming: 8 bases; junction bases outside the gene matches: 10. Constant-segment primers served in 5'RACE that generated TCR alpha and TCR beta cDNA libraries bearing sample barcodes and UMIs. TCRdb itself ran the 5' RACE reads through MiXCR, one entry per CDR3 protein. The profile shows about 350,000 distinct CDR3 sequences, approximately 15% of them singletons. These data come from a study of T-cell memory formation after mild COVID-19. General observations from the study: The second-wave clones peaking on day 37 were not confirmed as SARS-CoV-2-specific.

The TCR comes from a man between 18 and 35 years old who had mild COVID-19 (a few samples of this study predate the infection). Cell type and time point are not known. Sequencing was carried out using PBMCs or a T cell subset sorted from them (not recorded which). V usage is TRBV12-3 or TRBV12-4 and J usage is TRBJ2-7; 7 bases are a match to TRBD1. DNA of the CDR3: TGTGCCAGCAGGCCTACAGGGGCTCGGCAGCAGTACTTC. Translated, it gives CASRPTGARQQYF.